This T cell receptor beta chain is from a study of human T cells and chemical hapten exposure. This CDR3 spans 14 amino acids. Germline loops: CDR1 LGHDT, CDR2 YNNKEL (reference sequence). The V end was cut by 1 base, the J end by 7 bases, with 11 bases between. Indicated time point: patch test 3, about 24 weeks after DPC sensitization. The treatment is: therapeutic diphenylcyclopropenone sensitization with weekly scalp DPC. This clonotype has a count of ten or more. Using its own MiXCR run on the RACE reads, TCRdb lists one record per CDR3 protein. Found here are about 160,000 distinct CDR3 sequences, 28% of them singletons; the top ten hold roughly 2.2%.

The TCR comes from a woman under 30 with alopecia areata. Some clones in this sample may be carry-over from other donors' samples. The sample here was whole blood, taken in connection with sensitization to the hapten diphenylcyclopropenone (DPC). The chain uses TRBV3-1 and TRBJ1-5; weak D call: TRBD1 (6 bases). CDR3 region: CASSQAPGAQPQHF. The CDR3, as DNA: TGTGCCAGCAGCCAAGCTCCAGGGGCACAGCCCCAGCATTTT.